Sequencing of this T cell receptor (beta chain) was carried out in a study of regulatory T cells in long-lasting Graves disease. Findings and limits, study-wide: Gene preferences differed: TRBV28, TRBJ1-2, TRBJ2-5 in persistent cases.

Time point here: newly diagnosed GD, antithyroid drugs for less than 3 months. From RNA extracted from PBMCs, the TCR library was made. Staff took approximately 8.7 milliliters of peripheral blood and put it into EDTA tubes. With 1 base removed from V and 5 bases from J, the gap between germline ends came to 18 bases. CDR3 length: 16 amino acids. CDR1 is SGHNT and CDR2 is YENEEA in the germline V gene. To make TCR beta libraries, researchers used iRepertoire HTBI primers and Arm-PCR of CDR3 regions. TCRdb recomputed calls from the multiplex PCR reads with MiXCR, one row per CDR3 protein. The sample includes approximately 400,000 distinct CDR3 sequences, about 15% of them seen just once. This clonotype was observed a few times. Its antigen is undetermined. These data also formed part of another study, on T cells in Graves' hyperthyroidism and ophthalmopathy.

The sequencing used peripheral blood mononuclear cells (PBMCs), collected at new diagnosis, from a patient treated with antithyroid drugs. The J gene is TRBJ2-7, the V gene TRBV11-3; TRBD1 might be the D (6 bases). This TCR was sampled from a woman under 40 with Graves disease. The CDR3 coding sequence is TGTGCCAGCAGCTTAGTTGTCGGGCAGGGGAGAGACGAGCAGTACTTC. The encoded protein is CASSLVVGQGRDEQYF.